The 13 T cell receptor beta chains in this list originate from one sample, sequenced in a study of shared clonotypes between healthy human individuals. The table came from immunoSEQ multiplex PCR; TCRdb's copy has only in-frame clones and leaves some out. The repertoire includes 2.3 million or so clones, more than 85% of them detected once, and about 0.41% sits in the top ten. The sample consisted of naive CD4+ T cells from PBMCs. Regarding subset: CD45RA+ positively selected. The receptors originated from a man between 18 and 29 years old in good health. Some clones in this sample may be carry-over from other donors' samples.

For this clone: The same CDR3 is also encoded by other DNA sequences in this sample. The chain joins TRBV28 to TRBJ1-2, with D tentatively TRBD1 (5 bases). V was shortened by 4 bases and J by 4 bases, with 7 bases between the two germline ends. This CDR3 has 12 amino acids. CDR1 and CDR2 (germline): MDHEN, SYDVKM. CDR3 DNA sequence: TGTGCCAGCAGTTCAGACAGCTATGGCTACACCTTC. As protein: CASSSDSYGYTF.

This CDR3 reads CASSLVASGVNEQFF. CDR3 nucleotides: TGCGCCAGCAGCTTGGTGGCTAGCGGGGTCAATGAGCAGTTCTTC. The V call is TRBV5-1, the J call TRBJ2-1; 9 bases are a match to TRBD2. V shed 0 bases and J 6 bases; nucleotides not matched to a gene: 4. The CDR3 covers 15 residues. Germline assignment: CDR1 SGHRS and CDR2 YFSETQ. Using reference TRBV5-1 and TRBJ2-1 for the parts outside the CDR3, the full variable domain is KAGVTQTPRYLIKTRGQQVTLSCSPISGHRSVSWYQQTPGQGLQFLFEYFSETQRNKGNFPGRFSGRQFSNSRSEMNVSTLELGDSALYLCASSLVASGVNEQFFGPGTRLTVL.

CDR3 amino acids: CASSEGTVHLYGYTF. The CDR3 DNA sequence: TGTGCCAGCAGTGAAGGGACAGTCCACCTCTATGGCTACACCTTC. The chain joins TRBV6-1 to TRBJ1-2, with TRBD1 as a possible D gene (6 bases). The length of the CDR3 is 15 residues. V was cut by 1 base and J by 4 bases, with 13 bases left in between. CDR1 is MNHNS and CDR2 is SASEGT in the germline V gene.

This clone was found once. Germline and junction disagree at one end, which may indicate a read error. The chain uses TRBV28 and TRBJ1-2; D not certain. Germline CDR1 and CDR2: MDHEN and SYDVKM. The CDR3 spans 11 residues. The DNA of the CDR3 is TGTGCCAGCAGTCAGGATCTCACCCGAGCCTTC. Translation gives CASSQDLTRAF.

This rearrangement joins TRBV4-3 to TRBJ2-1; possible D gene TRBD2, 6 bases. Germline loops: CDR1 LGHNA, CDR2 YSLEER. Deletions cut 1 base from V and 9 bases from J, with 13 bases between. The CDR3 runs to 14 residues. The CDR3 here is CASSQVPSDGEQFF. The DNA for the CDR3 is TGCGCCAGCAGCCAAGTTCCTAGCGACGGTGAGCAGTTCTTC.

The V call is TRBV6-6, the J call TRBJ1-2; weak D call: TRBD1 (5 bases). The CDR3 has 12 residues. Germline loops: CDR1 MNHNY, CDR2 SVGAGI (reference sequence). The V gene lost 6 bases and the J gene lost 4 bases, with 9 bases spanning the gap. CDR3 residues: CASSGGGYGYTF. The CDR3 bases are TGTGCCAGCAGCGGGGGGGGCTATGGCTACACCTTC.

This chain connects TRBV25-1 to TRBJ2-1; 7 nucleotides match TRBD2. There are 15 residues in the CDR3. The germline CDR1 and CDR2 sequences are MGHDK and SYGVNS. Germline trimming cut 6 bases from V and 7 bases from J; bases unmatched to any gene: 12. CDR3 region: CASSPRAGVGNEQFF. The CDR3 bases are TGTGCCAGCAGCCCGAGGGCGGGAGTTGGGAATGAGCAGTTCTTC.

The chain couples TRBV4-1 to TRBJ2-7, with TRBD1 matching over 10 bases. V gave up 1 base and J gave up 6 bases; unmatched junction bases: 3. The CDR3 has 14 residues. CDR1 and CDR2 (germline): MGHRA, YSYEKL. Written as DNA, the CDR3 is TGCGCCAGCAGCCAAGTGTGGACAGGGGGCGAGCAGTACTTC. This codes for CASSQVWTGGEQYF.

This clone was observed a handful of times. The chain couples TRBV2 to TRBJ1-2, with D possibly TRBD1 on 6 matching bases. Trimming shortened V by 4 bases and J by 3 bases, and 12 bases separated the two germline ends. Germline V CDR1 and CDR2: SNHLY, FYNNEI. The CDR3 runs to 14 residues. DNA for the CDR3: TGTGCCAGCAGTGGTAGAGGGGGAGACTATGGCTACACCTTC. Amino acid sequence: CASSGRGGDYGYTF.

The rearrangement joins TRBV7-9 to TRBJ2-5; D may be TRBD1 (6 bases). The V and J ends lost 2 bases and 4 bases respectively, with 17 bases between them. The length of the CDR3 is 16 residues. The germline gives CDR1 SEHNR, CDR2 FQNEAQ (reference sequence). This CDR3 reads CASSLLGTGTRETQYF. The CDR3 DNA reads TGTGCCAGCAGCTTATTAGGAACGGGGACAAGAGAGACCCAGTACTTC.

About this clone itself: A read error may produce the germline difference seen at one junction end. This chain connects TRBV15 to TRBJ2-6, with 9 bases that match TRBD1. The germline V gene has CDR1 LNHNV and CDR2 YYDKDF (reference sequence). The CDR3 length is 20 residues. CDR3 protein: CATSGETGGFFGSGANVLTF. The CDR3 DNA reads as TGTGCCACCAGCGGAGAGACAGGGGGTTTCTTTGGCTCTGGGGCCAACGTCCTGACTTTC.

The genes are TRBV29-1 and TRBJ2-5; D may be TRBD1 (6 bases). The CDR3 has 15 amino acids. Trimming shortened V by 0 bases and J by 5 bases, and 16 bases separated the two germline ends. Germline CDR1 reads SQVTM; CDR2 reads ANQGSEA. The CDR3 region has the DNA TGCAGCGTTGAAGAAAGGGACACCATGGGGGAGACCCAGTACTTC. Its protein product is CSVEERDTMGETQYF.

The gene calls are TRBV19 and TRBJ1-1, with 8 bases matching TRBD1. V trimming: 9 bases; J trimming: 3 bases; junction bases outside the gene matches: 6. CDR3 length equals 13 residues. Germline V gene data show CDR1 as LNHDA and CDR2 as SQIVND (reference sequence). The CDR3 coding sequence is TGTGCCAGCAACAGGGGGAAGGACACTGAAGCTTTCTTT. This translates into CASNRGKDTEAFF.